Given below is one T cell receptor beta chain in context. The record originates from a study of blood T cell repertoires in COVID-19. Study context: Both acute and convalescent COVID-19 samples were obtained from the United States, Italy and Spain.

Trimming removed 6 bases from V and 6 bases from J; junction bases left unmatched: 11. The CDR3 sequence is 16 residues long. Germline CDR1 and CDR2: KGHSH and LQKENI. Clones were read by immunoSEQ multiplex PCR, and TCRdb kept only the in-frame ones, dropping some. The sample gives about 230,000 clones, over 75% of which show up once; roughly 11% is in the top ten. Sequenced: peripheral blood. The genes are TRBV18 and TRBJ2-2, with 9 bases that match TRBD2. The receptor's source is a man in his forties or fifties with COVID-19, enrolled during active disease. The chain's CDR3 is CASSPNLAGVAGELFF. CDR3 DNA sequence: TGTGCCAGCTCCCCGAATTTAGCGGGAGTCGCCGGGGAGCTGTTTTTT. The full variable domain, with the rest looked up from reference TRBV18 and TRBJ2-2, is NAGVMQNPRHLVRRRGQEARLRCSPMKGHSHVYWYRQLPEEGLKFMVYLQKENIIDESGMPKERFSAEFPKEGPSILRIQQVVRGDSAAYFCASSPNLAGVAGELFFGEGSRLTVL.